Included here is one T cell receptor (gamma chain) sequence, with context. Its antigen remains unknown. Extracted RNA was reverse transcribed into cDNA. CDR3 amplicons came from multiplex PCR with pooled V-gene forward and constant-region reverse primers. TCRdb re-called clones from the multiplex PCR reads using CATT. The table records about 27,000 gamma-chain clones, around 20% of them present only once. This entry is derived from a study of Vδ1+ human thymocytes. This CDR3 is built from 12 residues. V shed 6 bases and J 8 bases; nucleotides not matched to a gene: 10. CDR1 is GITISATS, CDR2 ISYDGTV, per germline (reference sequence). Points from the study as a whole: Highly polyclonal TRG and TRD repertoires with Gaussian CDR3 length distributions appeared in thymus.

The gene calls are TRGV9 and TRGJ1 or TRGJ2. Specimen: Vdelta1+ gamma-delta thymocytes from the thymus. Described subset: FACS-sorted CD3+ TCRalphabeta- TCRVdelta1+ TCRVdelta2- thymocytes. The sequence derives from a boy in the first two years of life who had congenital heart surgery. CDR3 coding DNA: TGTGCCTTGTGGAGGGCCGATCATAAGAAACTCTTT. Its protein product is CALWRADHKKLF.